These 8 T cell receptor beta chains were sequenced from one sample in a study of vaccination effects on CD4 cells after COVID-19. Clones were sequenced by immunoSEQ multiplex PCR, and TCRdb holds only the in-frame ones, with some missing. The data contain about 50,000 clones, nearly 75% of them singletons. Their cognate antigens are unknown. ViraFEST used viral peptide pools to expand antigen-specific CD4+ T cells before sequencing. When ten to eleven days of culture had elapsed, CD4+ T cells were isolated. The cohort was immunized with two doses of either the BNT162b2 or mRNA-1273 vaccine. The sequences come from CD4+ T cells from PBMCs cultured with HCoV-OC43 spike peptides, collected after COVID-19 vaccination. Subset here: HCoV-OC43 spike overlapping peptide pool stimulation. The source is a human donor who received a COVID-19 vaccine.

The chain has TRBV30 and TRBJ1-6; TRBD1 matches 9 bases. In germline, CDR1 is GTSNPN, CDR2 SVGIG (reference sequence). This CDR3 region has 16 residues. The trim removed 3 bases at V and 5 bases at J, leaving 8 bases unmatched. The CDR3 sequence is CAWSRDRAANNSPLHF. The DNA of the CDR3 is TGTGCCTGGAGCCGGGACAGGGCCGCTAATAATTCACCCCTCCACTTT.

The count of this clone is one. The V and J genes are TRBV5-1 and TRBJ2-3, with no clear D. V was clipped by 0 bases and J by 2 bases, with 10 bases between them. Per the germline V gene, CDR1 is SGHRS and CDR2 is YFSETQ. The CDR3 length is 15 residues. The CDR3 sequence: CASSLGSSATDTQYF. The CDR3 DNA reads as TGCGCCAGCAGCTTGGGGAGTTCTGCCACAGATACGCAGTATTTT.

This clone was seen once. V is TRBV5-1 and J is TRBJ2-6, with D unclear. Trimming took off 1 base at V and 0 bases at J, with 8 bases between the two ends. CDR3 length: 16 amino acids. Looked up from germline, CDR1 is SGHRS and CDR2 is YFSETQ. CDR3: CASSLLADSGANVLTF. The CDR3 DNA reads TGCGCCAGCAGCTTGTTAGCAGACTCTGGGGCCAACGTCCTGACTTTC.

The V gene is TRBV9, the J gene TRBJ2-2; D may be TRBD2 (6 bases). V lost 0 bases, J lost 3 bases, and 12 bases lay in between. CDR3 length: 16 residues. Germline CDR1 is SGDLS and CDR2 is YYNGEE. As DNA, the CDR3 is TGTGCCAGCAGCGTAGGAGCGCGGGATCACACCGGGGAGCTGTTTTTT. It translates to CASSVGARDHTGELFF.

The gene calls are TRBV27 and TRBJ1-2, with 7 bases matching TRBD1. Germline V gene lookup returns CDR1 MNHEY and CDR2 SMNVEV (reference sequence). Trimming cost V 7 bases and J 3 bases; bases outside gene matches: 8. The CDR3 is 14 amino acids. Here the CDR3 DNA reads TGTGCCAGCAACCCGACAGGGTCTCACTATGGCTACACCTTC. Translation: CASNPTGSHYGYTF.

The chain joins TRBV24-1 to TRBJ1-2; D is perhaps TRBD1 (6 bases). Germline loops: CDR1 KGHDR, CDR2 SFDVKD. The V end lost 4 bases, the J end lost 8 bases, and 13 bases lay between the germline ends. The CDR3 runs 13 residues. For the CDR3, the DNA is TGTGCCACCAGTGACCCGACGGGACAAGGCTACACCTTC. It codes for CATSDPTGQGYTF.

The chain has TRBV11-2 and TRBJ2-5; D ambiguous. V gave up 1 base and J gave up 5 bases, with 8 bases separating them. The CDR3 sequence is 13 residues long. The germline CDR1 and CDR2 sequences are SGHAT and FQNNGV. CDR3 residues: CASSLGAAETQYF. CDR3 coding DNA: TGTGCCAGCAGCTTAGGGGCGGCGGAGACCCAGTACTTC. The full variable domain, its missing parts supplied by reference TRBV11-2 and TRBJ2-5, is EAGVAQSPRYKIIEKRQSVAFWCNPISGHATLYWYQQILGQGPKLLIQFQNNGVVDDSQLPKDRFSAERLKGVDSTLKIQPAKLEDSAVYLCASSLGAAETQYFGPGTRLLVL.

DNA for the CDR3: TGTGCCAGCAGTGAAGTCAGGGGATGGAATTCACCCCTCCACTTT. Translating it yields CASSEVRGWNSPLHF. V is TRBV2 and J is TRBJ1-6; D perhaps matches TRBD1 (6 bases). CDR1 is SNHLY, CDR2 FYNNEI, per germline. V was clipped by 1 base and J by 7 bases, with 11 bases between them. This CDR3 spans 15 amino acids.